These 21 T cell receptor beta chains share one sample of origin, sequenced in a study of blood T cell repertoires in COVID-19. Produced via immunoSEQ multiplex PCR; TCRdb's table is partial and in-frame only. Among some 190,000 clones, 70% to 90% were seen once, and the ten largest hold less than 1.5%. Sequenced: peripheral blood. These receptors originate from a man younger than 40 with acute or convalescent COVID-19.

The genes are TRBV11-2 and TRBJ2-7; no reliable D call. V dropped 1 base and J dropped 3 bases, with 13 bases sitting between them. The CDR3 consists of 15 residues. Germline assignment: CDR1 SGHAT and CDR2 FQNNGV. The CDR3 nucleotides are TGTGCCAGCAGCTTAGTCCCGGGTTCGAACTACGAGCAGTACTTC. Protein: CASSLVPGSNYEQYF.

This clone appeared a few times. This chain joins TRBV28 and TRBJ1-2, with D maybe TRBD1 (5 bases). The CDR3 is made up of 12 amino acids. V lost 8 bases and J lost 6, with 13 bases in between. The germline CDR1 and CDR2 sequences are MDHEN and SYDVKM. CDR3 in DNA: TGTGCCAGCTGGAAGGGGTGGCATGGCTACACCTTC. Its protein is CASWKGWHGYTF.

This chain uses TRBV12-3 or TRBV12-4 with TRBJ1-2; TRBD1 might be the D (6 bases). Trimming took 1 base from V and 8 from J, leaving 11 bases between them. The CDR3 runs 13 residues. Written as DNA, the CDR3 is TGTGCCAGCAGTTTAGTTTCGGGGGGCGGCTACACCTTC. Amino acids: CASSLVSGGGYTF.

The chain uses TRBV11-2 and TRBJ2-7; tentative D call: TRBD2 (6 bases). Germline-derived CDR1 and CDR2 are SGHAT and FQNNGV. V lost 0 bases and J 4 bases, leaving 10 bases between the germline ends. The CDR3 runs to 14 residues. CDR3 nucleotide sequence: TGTGCCAGCAGCTTAGAAGTAGGGAGGTACGAGCAGTACTTC. Translating gives CASSLEVGRYEQYF.

V usage is TRBV28 and J usage is TRBJ1-1; D is ambiguous. This CDR3 has 9 amino acids. V was pared by 6 bases and J by 11 bases, with 7 bases between. Germline CDR1 reads MDHEN; CDR2 reads SYDVKM. The CDR3 DNA sequence: TGTGCCAGCAGCCCCCCGGCTTTCTTT. This sequence encodes CASSPPAFF.

The chain joins TRBV19 to TRBJ2-5; D call uncertain. CDR1 is LNHDA and CDR2 is SQIVND in the germline V gene (reference sequence). V lost 3 bases to trimming and J lost 7 bases, with 6 bases between them. The CDR3 sequence is 11 residues long. The DNA for the CDR3 is TGTGCCAGTAGTATCGGTGGGACCCAGTACTTC. Translation: CASSIGGTQYF.

This clone was detected only once. The chain employs TRBV6-5 and TRBJ1-3, with D unclear. The germline V gene has CDR1 MNHEY and CDR2 SVGAGI. V was cut by 4 bases and J by 4 bases, with 14 bases left in between. The CDR3 runs 15 residues. In DNA, the CDR3 is TGTGCCAGCAGTTCCCCGGGGATTGTAGGAAACACCATATATTTT. This codes for CASSSPGIVGNTIYF.

This chain links TRBV18 with TRBJ2-7; 10 bases map to TRBD2. V was clipped by 2 bases and J by 4 bases; unmatched bases: 11. Germline lookup yields CDR1 KGHSH and CDR2 LQKENI. This CDR3 is 17 amino acids long. For the CDR3, the DNA is TGTGCCAGCTCACCATTTGGGGCTAGCGGGAGTTCATACGAGCAGTACTTC. Translated, it gives CASSPFGASGSSYEQYF.

The J gene is TRBJ1-1, the V gene TRBV25-1; unclear D gene. The V end was cut by 10 bases, the J end by 3 bases, with 6 bases between. CDR1 MGHDK and CDR2 SYGVNS come from the germline V gene. The CDR3 totals 10 residues. CDR3 sequence reads: CAITDTEAFF. CDR3 DNA sequence: TGTGCCATAACGGACACTGAAGCTTTCTTT.

This rearrangement joins TRBV14 to TRBJ1-2, with D hard to call. The V end was cut by 6 bases, the J end by 0 bases, with 17 bases between. This CDR3 has 16 amino acids. Germline V CDR1 and CDR2: SGHDN, FVKESK. The CDR3 sequence: CASSQSRHATNYGYTF. CDR3 sequence (DNA): TGTGCCAGCAGTCAAAGCCGACACGCTACTAACTATGGCTACACCTTC.

The chain recombines TRBV4-1 with TRBJ2-7; a possible D gene is TRBD2 (5 bases). Trimming left V 4 bases short and J 4 bases short, with 26 bases between. The germline gives CDR1 MGHRA, CDR2 YSYEKL. The CDR3 consists of 18 residues. The CDR3 loop is CASSREHDVRGFFYEQYF. The CDR3, as DNA: TGCGCCAGCAGCCGAGAACATGACGTACGGGGTTTTTTTTACGAGCAGTACTTC.

The CDR3 sequence is CASSLRGIRDEQFF. In DNA, the CDR3 is TGTGCCAGCAGCTTGCGGGGAATTCGGGATGAGCAGTTCTTC. The rearrangement uses TRBV11-3 and TRBJ2-1; a weak D match, TRBD2 (6 bases). Germline V lookup: CDR1 SGHNT, CDR2 YENEEA. CDR3 length: 14 residues. The V end lost 3 bases, the J end lost 8 bases, and 14 bases lay between the germline ends. Full variable domain (rest looked up from reference TRBV11-3 and TRBJ2-1): EAGVVQSPRYKIIEKKQPVAFWCNPISGHNTLYWYLQNLGQGPELLIRYENEEAVDDSQLPKDRFSAERLKGVDSTLKIQPAELGDSAVYLCASSLRGIRDEQFFGPGTRLTVL.

The CDR3: CSSRDYSHNEQFF. CDR3 nucleotide sequence: TGCAGCTCCCGGGACTACAGCCACAATGAGCAGTTCTTC. The chain has TRBV29-1 and TRBJ2-1; 7 bases are shared with TRBD2. The trim removed 8 bases at V and 5 bases at J, leaving 9 bases unmatched. The CDR3 sequence is 13 residues long. Germline assignment: CDR1 SQVTM and CDR2 ANQGSEA.

The rearrangement links TRBV2 to TRBJ1-5, with 11 positions matching TRBD1. Germline values: CDR1 SNHLY, CDR2 FYNNEI. V was clipped by 10 bases and J by 6 bases; unmatched bases: 5. The CDR3 extends over 13 amino acids. The CDR3 protein is CATGQGAGQPQHF. In DNA form, the CDR3 reads TGTGCCACAGGACAGGGGGCCGGTCAGCCCCAGCATTTT.

The chain carries TRBV6-5 and TRBJ2-1; D remains unclear. CDR3 length: 15 residues. Germline CDR1 MNHEY, CDR2 SVGAGI. Trimming left V 2 bases short and J 7 bases short, with 15 bases between. In DNA form, the CDR3 reads TGTGCCAGCAGTTACGCAACCCCCTATTTGAATGAGCAGTTCTTC. Amino acid sequence: CASSYATPYLNEQFF.

The chain employs TRBV7-3 and TRBJ2-7, with D unclear. Germline-derived CDR1 and CDR2 are SGHTA and FQGTGA. Trimming stripped 5 bases from V and 9 bases from J, with 17 bases between. This CDR3 has 13 residues. CDR3 amino acids: CASSPYGELVQYF. In DNA form, the CDR3 reads TGTGCCAGCAGCCCATACGGAGAGTTGGTGCAGTACTTC.

In this sample, this clone turned up once. The chain links TRBV29-1 to TRBJ2-3, with unresolved D. Trimming cost V 8 bases and J 0 bases, with 15 bases left between them. The CDR3 runs 14 residues. Per germline, CDR1 SQVTM and CDR2 ANQGSEA. This chain's CDR3 is CSYSRQASTDTQYF. The DNA of the CDR3 is TGCAGCTACTCCCGGCAGGCCAGCACAGATACGCAGTATTTT.

Only a few counts were recorded for this clone. This chain joins TRBV30 and TRBJ1-2, with no clear D. The ends were cut back, 5 bases at V and 4 bases at J, with 14 bases in the middle. CDR1 is GTSNPN and CDR2 is SVGIG in the germline V gene (reference sequence). This CDR3 spans 13 amino acids. The CDR3 loop is CAWLAGSAYGYTF. CDR3 bases: TGTGCCTGGCTGGCGGGTTCAGCCTATGGCTACACCTTC. Variable domain in full (rest from reference TRBV30 and TRBJ1-2): SQTIHQWPATLVQPVGSPLSLECTVEGTSNPNLYWYRQAAGRGLQLLFYSVGIGQISSEVPQNLSASRPQDRQFILSSKKLLLSDSGFYLCAWLAGSAYGYTFGSGTRLTVV.

V gene TRBV18 combines with J gene TRBJ2-6; maybe TRBD1 (5 bases). The V end lost 5 bases, the J end lost 2 bases, and 13 bases lay between the germline ends. This CDR3 spans 16 amino acids. The germline V gene encodes CDR1 KGHSH and CDR2 LQKENI. CDR3 sequence: CASSRFQGAGANVLTF. In DNA form, the CDR3 reads TGTGCCAGCTCAAGGTTCCAGGGTGCTGGGGCCAACGTCCTGACTTTC. Combining the CDR3 with reference TRBV18 and TRBJ2-6 gives the whole variable domain NAGVMQNPRHLVRRRGQEARLRCSPMKGHSHVYWYRQLPEEGLKFMVYLQKENIIDESGMPKERFSAEFPKEGPSILRIQQVVRGDSAAYFCASSRFQGAGANVLTFGAGSRLTVL.

In its sample, this clone was seen a few times. The chain is built from TRBV11-2 and TRBJ1-2; D unresolved. Trimming took 3 bases from V and 4 from J, leaving 9 bases between them. In germline, CDR1 is SGHAT, CDR2 FQNNGV. There are 13 residues in the CDR3. The CDR3 DNA is TGTGCCAGCAGCTTTGCCGGCGGCTATGGCTACACCTTC. Translated, it gives CASSFAGGYGYTF. Full variable domain (remainder filled in from reference TRBV11-2 and TRBJ1-2): EAGVAQSPRYKIIEKRQSVAFWCNPISGHATLYWYQQILGQGPKLLIQFQNNGVVDDSQLPKDRFSAERLKGVDSTLKIQPAKLEDSAVYLCASSFAGGYGYTFGSGTRLTVV.

This clone was seen a single time. This chain links TRBV30 with TRBJ2-5; possible D gene TRBD2, 7 bases. V lost 3 bases, J lost 4 bases, and 18 bases lay in between. The germline V gene encodes CDR1 GTSNPN and CDR2 SVGIG (reference sequence). The CDR3 length is 15 residues. CDR3 bases: TGTGCCTGGAGCGGCAAGGGGGGGAGGATAGAGACCCAGTACTTC. It is translated as CAWSGKGGRIETQYF.